These 23 T cell receptor beta chains were sequenced from one sample in a study of blood T cell repertoires in COVID-19. Method: immunoSEQ multiplex PCR; TCRdb's copy keeps in-frame clones and lacks some. The profile shows 190,000 or so clones, about 84% of them singletons. The sample taken for sequencing was PBMCs or T cells enriched from blood (not recorded which). The source is a woman aged 25 to 39 who had recovered from COVID-19.

The CDR3 DNA sequence: TGTGCCAGCAGCTACGACTCGGGAAACACCATATATTTT. Its translation is CASSYDSGNTIYF. This rearrangement joins TRBV3-1 (or the pseudogene TRBV3-2) to TRBJ1-3; D ambiguous. Germline assignment: CDR1 LGHDT and CDR2 YNNKEL (reference sequence). The CDR3 contains 13 residues. V dropped 5 bases and J dropped 4 bases, with 9 bases sitting between them.

The chain joins TRBV29-1 to TRBJ1-4, with D maybe TRBD1 (5 bases). The CDR3 is 14 residues long. Germline assignment: CDR1 SQVTM and CDR2 ANQGSEA. V lost 4 bases to trimming and J lost 0 bases, with 9 bases between them. The CDR3 is CSVVDTTTNEKLFF. The CDR3 DNA reads TGCAGCGTTGTGGACACCACAACTAATGAAAAACTGTTTTTT.

The rearrangement joins TRBV11-2 to TRBJ2-5; no clear D gene. CDR3 length: 14 residues. The V gene lost 8 bases and the J gene lost 2 bases, with 15 bases spanning the gap. The germline CDR1 and CDR2 sequences are SGHAT and FQNNGV. The CDR3 sequence: CASRESYRQETQYF. DNA for the CDR3: TGTGCCAGCCGCGAGAGTTACCGTCAAGAGACCCAGTACTTC.

The J gene is TRBJ2-6, the V gene TRBV18; tentative D call: TRBD2 (5 bases). Per the germline V gene, CDR1 is KGHSH and CDR2 is LQKENI. The CDR3 has 17 residues. The V gene lost 4 bases and the J gene lost 2 bases, with 15 bases spanning the gap. CDR3 sequence (DNA): TGTGCCAGCTCACTCCTCACGGGGTCTGCTGGGGCCAACGTCCTGACTTTC. Its protein product is CASSLLTGSAGANVLTF. Filled out from reference TRBV18 and TRBJ2-6, the complete variable domain reads NAGVMQNPRHLVRRRGQEARLRCSPMKGHSHVYWYRQLPEEGLKFMVYLQKENIIDESGMPKERFSAEFPKEGPSILRIQQVVRGDSAAYFCASSLLTGSAGANVLTFGAGSRLTVL.

A few counts support this clone. This CDR3 is also generated by other DNA sequences in the sample. This chain uses TRBV18 with TRBJ2-3; D gene ambiguous. The ends were cut back, 3 bases at V and 0 bases at J, with 4 bases in the middle. CDR1 KGHSH and CDR2 LQKENI come from the germline V gene. The CDR3 contains 13 residues. The CDR3 nucleotides are TGTGCCAGCTCACCCTACAGCACAGATACGCAGTATTTT. Encoded protein: CASSPYSTDTQYF.

V is TRBV10-3 and J is TRBJ2-7; TRBD1 matches at 11 bases. CDR1 and CDR2 from the germline V gene are ENHRY and SYGVKD. The CDR3 loop spans 15 amino acids. Trimming took 2 bases from V and 6 from J; bases not matched to a gene: 6. This chain's CDR3 is CAISESGTGGTEQYF. The CDR3 coding sequence is TGTGCCATCAGTGAGAGCGGGACAGGGGGTACCGAGCAGTACTTC.

This chain connects TRBV6-4 to TRBJ2-3; a possible D gene is TRBD1 (5 bases). Per the germline V gene, CDR1 is MRHNA and CDR2 is SNTAGT. This CDR3 spans 14 amino acids. V lost 2 bases, J lost 4 bases, and 10 bases lay in between. CDR3 amino acids: CASSDASGSDTQYF. In DNA, the CDR3 is TGTGCCAGCAGTGACGCGTCAGGGTCAGATACGCAGTATTTT.

This clone was seen a single time. The V gene is TRBV6-5, the J gene TRBJ1-6; no clear D gene. The V end lost 7 bases, the J end lost 8 bases, and 15 bases lay between the germline ends. Germline CDR1 reads MNHEY; CDR2 reads SVGAGI. CDR3 length equals 14 residues. The CDR3 DNA follows: TGTGCCAGCATTCTCCACGAGGAGGATTCACCCCTCCACTTT. This translates into CASILHEEDSPLHF.

This clone turned up a few times. This chain links TRBV5-6 with TRBJ2-1; unclear D gene. The V end was cut by 3 bases, the J end by 0 bases, with 16 bases between. The germline V gene encodes CDR1 SGHDT and CDR2 YYEEEE. CDR3 length: 17 amino acids. The CDR3 loop is CASSSSRLGPSYNEQFF. In DNA form, the CDR3 reads TGTGCCAGCAGCTCCTCGAGATTGGGCCCCTCCTACAATGAGCAGTTCTTC. Together with reference TRBV5-6 and TRBJ2-1, the CDR3 gives the full variable domain: DAGVTQSPTHLIKTRGQQVTLRCSPKSGHDTVSWYQQALGQGPQFIFQYYEEEERQRGNFPDRFSGHQFPNYSSELNVNALLLGDSALYLCASSSSRLGPSYNEQFFGPGTRLTVL.

The chain combines TRBV20-1 with TRBJ1-2, with 7 bases aligning to TRBD1. V gave up 3 bases and J gave up 7 bases; unmatched junction bases: 2. Germline-derived CDR1 and CDR2 are DFQATT and SNEGSKA (reference sequence). This CDR3 spans 11 amino acids. The CDR3 spells CSARGQTGYTF. In nucleotides, the CDR3 is TGCAGTGCTAGGGGACAGACTGGCTACACCTTC.

This chain joins TRBV27 and TRBJ1-2, with 7 bases that match TRBD1. The CDR3 totals 13 residues. V was clipped by 8 bases and J by 5 bases; unmatched bases: 8. From germline, CDR1 is MNHEY and CDR2 SMNVEV (reference sequence). The CDR3 nucleotides read TGTGCCAGCCGTAGGGACAGTGAGTATGGCTACACCTTC. It codes for CASRRDSEYGYTF.

The V call is TRBV13, the J call TRBJ2-3; 14 nucleotides align to TRBD2. CDR1 PRHDT and CDR2 FYEKMQ come from the germline V gene (reference sequence). The CDR3 is made up of 17 amino acids. V was clipped by 4 bases and J by 3 bases; unmatched bases: 6. CDR3 sequence reads: CASSYGTSGRSTDTQYF. The CDR3 nucleotides read TGTGCCAGCAGCTACGGGACTAGCGGGAGATCGACAGATACGCAGTATTTT.

The chain is built from TRBV9 and TRBJ2-7; tentatively, D is TRBD1 (6 bases). Germline V gene lookup returns CDR1 SGDLS and CDR2 YYNGEE. This CDR3 spans 15 amino acids. The germline V and J ends were trimmed by 2 bases and 5 bases, with 17 bases remaining between them. Here the CDR3 reads CASSVTGLPVHEQYF. The CDR3 nucleotides read TGTGCCAGCAGCGTTACAGGGCTCCCGGTACACGAGCAGTACTTC.

This chain links TRBV6-1 with TRBJ1-1, with D possibly being TRBD1 (5 bases). Germline V gives CDR1 MNHNS, CDR2 SASEGT. The CDR3 runs to 17 residues. V lost 4 bases to trimming and J lost 3 bases, with 21 bases between them. CDR3 in amino acids: CASSAVGFRGVDTEAFF. The CDR3 nucleotides read TGTGCCAGCAGTGCTGTAGGGTTCCGGGGGGTGGACACTGAAGCTTTCTTT.

J is TRBJ2-5 and V is TRBV5-1; 10 bases map to TRBD2. This CDR3 is 15 amino acids long. V lost 4 bases and J lost 5; bases outside the gene matches: 8. CDR1 is SGHRS and CDR2 is YFSETQ in the germline V gene. The CDR3 here is CASSPWLAGVETQYF. The CDR3 nucleotides are TGCGCCAGCAGCCCGTGGCTAGCGGGAGTTGAGACCCAGTACTTC.

The chain combines TRBV1 with TRBJ1-2; the table's TRBD1 call for D was not verified on the DNA. TRBV1 is a pseudogene segment. The CDR3 is made up of 14 amino acids. CDR3 in amino acids: CTSSQNDRLYGYTF. The CDR3 bases are TGCACCAGCAGCCAAAACGACAGGCTCTATGGCTACACCTTC.

This rearrangement joins TRBV20-1 to TRBJ1-2; D is ambiguous. Germline assignment: CDR1 DFQATT and CDR2 SNEGSKA (reference sequence). Trimming removed 3 bases from V and 8 bases from J, with 13 bases in between. CDR3 length equals 12 residues. CDR3 coding DNA: TGCAGTGCTAGTTGGTGGAGAACCGGCTACACCTTC. This encodes CSASWWRTGYTF.

This rearrangement joins TRBV2 to TRBJ1-2, with 7 bases matching TRBD1. The germline V gene encodes CDR1 SNHLY and CDR2 FYNNEI. Trimming cost V 4 bases and J 5 bases; bases outside gene matches: 7. The CDR3 has 14 residues. DNA for the CDR3: TGTGCCAGCAGTGGAGCAGGGACAGAATATGGCTACACCTTC. Protein product: CASSGAGTEYGYTF.

The DNA for the CDR3 is TGTGCCAGCTCACCGTATGAGGACAGAGGGGTTGGCAATCAGCCCCAGCATTTT. Translating gives CASSPYEDRGVGNQPQHF. The chain carries TRBV18 and TRBJ1-5, with D possibly TRBD1 on 6 matching bases. Between the trimmed V and J ends, which lost 3 bases and 2 bases, there was a span of 20 bases. Germline CDR1 is KGHSH and CDR2 is LQKENI. CDR3 length: 18 residues.

The chain uses TRBV7-2 and TRBJ2-1, with 9 positions matching TRBD2. Germline V gene sequence: CDR1 SGHTA, CDR2 FQGNSA. Trimming cost V 3 bases and J 4 bases; bases outside gene matches: 4. This CDR3 has 15 residues. The CDR3 coding sequence is TGTGCCAGCAGCTTGGTAGCGGGAGAATACAATGAGCAGTTCTTC. Translated, it gives CASSLVAGEYNEQFF.

The gene calls are TRBV14 and TRBJ2-7, with 10 bases fitting TRBD1. With V trimmed by 0 bases and J by 2 bases, 13 bases remained unmatched. CDR1 is SGHDN, CDR2 FVKESK, per germline. The CDR3 length is 19 residues. The CDR3 protein is CASSQDFRRGTGDTYEQYF. The CDR3 DNA follows: TGTGCCAGCAGCCAAGATTTCAGGAGAGGGACAGGGGACACCTACGAGCAGTACTTC.

This chain connects TRBV9 to TRBJ2-3, with D possibly being TRBD1 (5 bases). Germline V gene sequence: CDR1 SGDLS, CDR2 YYNGEE. V was trimmed by 1 base and J by 3 bases, leaving 6 bases between them. The CDR3 has 13 residues. The CDR3 spells CASSVRGTDTQYF. CDR3 coding DNA: TGTGCCAGCAGCGTAAGGGGTACAGATACGCAGTATTTT.

V is TRBV28 and J is TRBJ2-7; 10 bases are shared with TRBD2. This CDR3 has 15 residues. CDR1 and CDR2 from the germline V gene are MDHEN and SYDVKM. Trimming took 1 base from V and 7 from J; bases not matched to a gene: 7. CDR3 DNA: TGTGCCAGCAGTTTATCCTCTAGCGGGAGTAGGGAGCAGTACTTC. As protein: CASSLSSSGSREQYF.